This T cell receptor beta chain was captured by sequencing in a study of blood T cell repertoires in COVID-19. Study as a whole: In each case, the material was cDNA or gDNA derived from T cells, B-cell-depleted T cells, or PBMCs.

The age range of participants was 18 to 89 years, with residence in about two dozen US areas. Clinical history as reported by participants underpinned cohort assignment. Clones were read by immunoSEQ multiplex PCR, and TCRdb kept only the in-frame ones, dropping some. Counted here are more than 200,000 clones, around 80% occurring once; the ten biggest clones make up around 4%. This receptor was taken from a young man with acute COVID-19. Source material: PBMCs or T cells enriched from blood (not recorded which).

For the CDR3, the DNA is TGCGCCAGCAGCTTGGCTAGGCAGTACGAGCAGTACTTC. It encodes CASSLARQYEQYF. The chain carries TRBV5-1 and TRBJ2-7; D is unresolved. The V end was cut by 0 bases, the J end by 4 bases, with 8 bases between. CDR3 size: 13 residues. Germline V gene sequence: CDR1 SGHRS, CDR2 YFSETQ.